This T cell receptor (beta chain) stems from a study of cytomegalovirus exposure and HLA in healthy donors. Primers: 60 Vbeta forward and 13 Jbeta reverse. Profiling relied on immunoSEQ multiplex PCR, and the TCRdb table lists in-frame clones only, not all of them. The sample includes tens of thousands of clones, about 72% of them seen just once. This clone was found a few times. After removal of 3 bases from V and 2 bases from J, the junction contained 5 bases not matched to a gene. The CDR3 consists of 15 residues. CDR1 is MNHEY and CDR2 is SMNVEV in the germline V gene (reference sequence). Sequencing used PBMCs. The chain is built from TRBV27 and TRBJ2-7, with 9 bases that match TRBD1. This TCR came from a woman in her 30s in good health and CMV-seropositive. The CDR3 coding sequence is TGTGCCAGCAGTTTCCGACAGGGGGTCGCCTACGAGCAGTACTTC. This gives the protein CASSFRQGVAYEQYF.